These 19 T cell receptor beta chains were all obtained from the same sample, sequenced in a study of cytomegalovirus exposure and HLA in healthy donors. Primers included in the PCR were 60 Vbeta and 13 Jbeta primers. Libraries were prepared by immunoSEQ multiplex PCR; TCRdb keeps only in-frame clonotypes and omits some of them. The top ten hold approximately 1.8% of the sample, which has some 150,000 clones, 76% seen once. The sample consisted of PBMCs. The receptors here all came from a female donor in good health and CMV-seropositive.

The rearrangement uses TRBV5-8 and TRBJ2-4; D possibly corresponds to TRBD2 (6 bases). Germline-derived CDR1 and CDR2 are SGHTS and YDEGEE. The length of the CDR3 is 14 residues. V lost 0 bases and J 6 bases, leaving 10 bases between the germline ends. In nucleotides, the CDR3 is TGTGCCAGCAGCTTGGGGGTGGGGGGAAACATTCAGTACTTC. Its translation: CASSLGVGGNIQYF.

The genes are TRBV30 and TRBJ2-5, with 11 positions matching TRBD2. CDR1 GTSNPN and CDR2 SVGIG come from the germline V gene (reference sequence). With V trimmed by 4 bases and J by 5 bases, 3 bases remained unmatched. The CDR3 contains 13 residues. The CDR3 sequence: CAWTSGRIETQYF. The CDR3 DNA reads TGTGCCTGGACTAGCGGGAGGATCGAGACCCAGTACTTC.

This rearrangement joins TRBV21-1 to TRBJ1-5. TRBV21-1 is noted as a pseudogene. The CDR3 spans 17 residues. The CDR3 DNA follows: TGTGCCACTCTTCCGGTCCGTATGTATGCTAGCAATCAGCCCCAGCATTTT. This sequence encodes CATLPVRMYASNQPQHF.

The V gene is TRBV29-1, the J gene TRBJ2-1; D is unresolved. This CDR3 is built from 12 residues. The V gene's germline CDR1 is SQVTM and CDR2 ANQGSEA. CDR3 sequence (DNA): TGCACCTCGGCTAGCTCCTACAATGAGCAGTTCTTC. It is translated as CTSASSYNEQFF.

V gene TRBV5-1 combines with J gene TRBJ2-5; maybe TRBD1 (5 bases). CDR3 length: 15 amino acids. Looked up from germline, CDR1 is SGHRS and CDR2 is YFSETQ. V was shortened by 4 bases and J by 1 base, with 14 bases between the two germline ends. CDR3: CASSPISGAQETQYF. DNA of the CDR3: TGCGCCAGCAGCCCGATCAGTGGGGCCCAAGAGACCCAGTACTTC.

This chain connects TRBV30 to TRBJ2-2; TRBD1 matches at 9 bases. V was pared by 2 bases and J by 6 bases, with 7 bases of the junction left unmatched. The germline V gene has CDR1 GTSNPN and CDR2 SVGIG (reference sequence). The CDR3 spans 15 residues. This CDR3 reads CAWSPGTGWSGELFF. Here the CDR3 DNA reads TGTGCCTGGAGTCCCGGGACAGGGTGGTCCGGGGAGCTGTTTTTT. Using reference TRBV30 and TRBJ2-2 for the parts outside the CDR3, the full variable domain is SQTIHQWPATLVQPVGSPLSLECTVEGTSNPNLYWYRQAAGRGLQLLFYSVGIGQISSEVPQNLSASRPQDRQFILSSKKLLLSDSGFYLCAWSPGTGWSGELFFGEGSRLTVL.

Concerning this clone itself: Given a far larger clone just one base away, this is likely a sequencing read error. The chain couples TRBV4-2 to TRBJ2-7, with D perhaps TRBD1 (6 bases). Germline V lookup: CDR1 LGHNA, CDR2 YNFKEQ. The CDR3 covers 16 residues. With 1 base removed from V and 6 bases from J, the gap between germline ends came to 19 bases. The CDR3 spells CASSQAFRGAVSEQYF. Here the CDR3 DNA reads TGTGCCAGCAGCCAAGCGTTCAGGGGAGCGGTAAGCGAGCAGTACTTC.

The J gene is TRBJ2-2, the V gene TRBV7-3; the match to TRBD1 covers 7 bases. The length of the CDR3 is 14 residues. Germline values: CDR1 SGHTA, CDR2 FQGTGA. V trimming: 5 bases; J trimming: 5 bases; junction bases outside the gene matches: 5. This CDR3 reads CASSRDRNTGELFF. As DNA, the CDR3 is TGTGCCAGCAGCCGGGACAGAAATACCGGGGAGCTGTTTTTT. The whole variable domain, filled in from reference TRBV7-3 and TRBJ2-2, reads GAGVSQTPSNKVTEKGKYVELRCDPISGHTALYWYRQSLGQGPEFLIYFQGTGAADDSGLPNDRFFAVRPEGSVSTLKIQRTERGDSAVYLCASSRDRNTGELFFGEGSRLTVL.

The chain couples TRBV28 to TRBJ2-1; the match to TRBD2 covers 14 bases. Germline V gives CDR1 MDHEN, CDR2 SYDVKM. Losses at the gene ends were 0 bases for V and 4 bases for J; bases not matched to a gene: 8. This CDR3 region has 19 residues. The CDR3 loop reads CASSLWSWGTSGGYNEQFF. CDR3 nucleotide sequence: TGTGCCAGCAGTTTATGGTCTTGGGGGACTAGCGGGGGTTACAATGAGCAGTTCTTC.

V gene TRBV11-2 combines with J gene TRBJ1-3; tentatively, D is TRBD1 (6 bases). CDR1 and CDR2 (germline): SGHAT, FQNNGV. The CDR3 consists of 17 residues. The ends were cut back, 1 base at V and 2 bases at J, with 15 bases in the middle. The CDR3 DNA sequence: TGTGCCAGCAGCTTAGCCAAGGGGCAGGGGCCTGGAAACACCATATATTTT. This gives the protein CASSLAKGQGPGNTIYF. The complete variable domain, with remaining parts taken from reference TRBV11-2 and TRBJ1-3, reads EAGVAQSPRYKIIEKRQSVAFWCNPISGHATLYWYQQILGQGPKLLIQFQNNGVVDDSQLPKDRFSAERLKGVDSTLKIQPAKLEDSAVYLCASSLAKGQGPGNTIYFGEGSWLTVV.

This chain links TRBV6-1 with TRBJ2-1; 7 nucleotides agree with TRBD2. Germline V gene lookup returns CDR1 MNHNS and CDR2 SASEGT. CDR3 size: 16 residues. J was trimmed by 3 bases and V by 3 bases; bases with no gene match: 8. CDR3 in DNA: TGTGCCAGCAGTGACCCCCTAGCGGAAGACTACAATGAGCAGTTCTTC. Amino acids: CASSDPLAEDYNEQFF.

J is TRBJ2-7 and V is TRBV5-6, with TRBD2 matching 10 bases. This CDR3 spans 18 amino acids. CDR1 and CDR2 (germline): SGHDT, YYEEEE. V dropped 3 bases and J dropped 1; count of bases not matched to a gene: 13. CDR3 sequence: CASSSTSGRQGRSYEQYF. For the CDR3, the DNA is TGTGCCAGCAGCTCGACTAGCGGGCGGCAGGGTAGGTCCTACGAGCAGTACTTC.

This chain joins TRBV5-8 and TRBJ1-2, with D possibly TRBD1 on 6 matching bases. V lost 4 bases and J 8 bases, leaving 15 bases between the germline ends. Germline CDR1 and CDR2: SGHTS and YDEGEE. The CDR3 length is 13 residues. DNA for the CDR3: TGTGCCAGCAGCATCGACAGGATTTCGGGCTACACCTTC. Protein sequence: CASSIDRISGYTF.

The rearrangement links TRBV7-9 to TRBJ2-3; TRBD2 agrees at 8 bases. CDR1 is SEHNR and CDR2 is FQNEAQ in the germline V gene (reference sequence). Trimming cost V 4 bases and J 2 bases; bases outside gene matches: 5. This CDR3 is built from 15 residues. Written as DNA, the CDR3 is TGTGCCAGCAGCTCGACTAGCGAGTACACAGATACGCAGTATTTT. Translation: CASSSTSEYTDTQYF.

The rearrangement uses TRBV6-1 and TRBJ2-5; D uncertain. V lost 0 bases, J lost 5 bases, and 10 bases lay in between. From germline, CDR1 is MNHNS and CDR2 SASEGT. The CDR3 runs to 14 residues. CDR3 loop: CASSEAFAGETQYF. CDR3 bases: TGTGCCAGCAGTGAAGCTTTTGCCGGGGAGACCCAGTACTTC.

The genes are TRBV9 and TRBJ2-2; TRBD2 aligns across 10 bases. V was clipped by 6 bases and J by 2 bases; unmatched bases: 7. There are 16 residues in the CDR3. CDR1 SGDLS and CDR2 YYNGEE come from the germline V gene. CDR3 coding DNA: TGTGCCAGCACCACCGGGACTAGCGAAAACACCGGGGAGCTGTTTTTT. Encoded protein: CASTTGTSENTGELFF.

V and J are TRBV30 and TRBJ1-5; tentatively, D is TRBD1 (5 bases). CDR1 is GTSNPN, CDR2 SVGIG, per germline (reference sequence). This CDR3 has 20 amino acids. Trimming removed 0 bases from V and 4 bases from J, with 28 bases in between. CDR3 sequence: CAWSVGLLAGIRKQNQPQHF. In DNA form, the CDR3 reads TGTGCCTGGAGTGTAGGTTTGTTGGCAGGGATTAGAAAACAGAATCAGCCCCAGCATTTT. The full variable domain, rest sourced from reference TRBV30 and TRBJ1-5, is SQTIHQWPATLVQPVGSPLSLECTVEGTSNPNLYWYRQAAGRGLQLLFYSVGIGQISSEVPQNLSASRPQDRQFILSSKKLLLSDSGFYLCAWSVGLLAGIRKQNQPQHFGDGTRLSIL.

The chain combines TRBV18 with TRBJ1-1; D gene unclear. CDR1 and CDR2 from the germline V gene are KGHSH and LQKENI. Between the trimmed V and J ends, which lost 0 bases and 1 base, there was a span of 9 bases. This CDR3 contains 15 residues. The DNA for the CDR3 is TGTGCCAGCTCACCACCGCACCCCGGGAACACTGAAGCTTTCTTT. This sequence encodes CASSPPHPGNTEAFF. The full variable domain, its missing parts supplied by reference TRBV18 and TRBJ1-1, is NAGVMQNPRHLVRRRGQEARLRCSPMKGHSHVYWYRQLPEEGLKFMVYLQKENIIDESGMPKERFSAEFPKEGPSILRIQQVVRGDSAAYFCASSPPHPGNTEAFFGQGTRLTVV.

The chain has TRBV28 and TRBJ1-1; TRBD1 agrees at 10 bases. The germline V gene encodes CDR1 MDHEN and CDR2 SYDVKM. V gave up 3 bases and J gave up 0 bases; unmatched junction bases: 7. CDR3 length: 17 residues. This chain's CDR3 is CASSLLPGQGMNTEAFF. The CDR3 bases are TGTGCCAGCAGTTTGTTGCCGGGACAGGGGATGAACACTGAAGCTTTCTTT.